These T cell receptor beta chains were read from a single sample in a study of control samples from healthy donors and cancer patients. Profiled with immunoSEQ multiplex PCR; TCRdb holds only in-frame clones, not every one. This table has hundreds of thousands of clones, around 80% appearing once. Sequenced sample: PBMCs. The receptors derive from a woman aged 55-69 years with lung cancer. The CDR3 runs from the conserved cysteine through the conserved F or W. A D gene is named only where the DNA matches it firmly.

j_gene | d_gene | v_gene | len | CDR3aa
TRBJ1-1 | - | TRBV29-1 | 13 | CSGLRAGSEETFF
TRBJ2-6 | - | TRBV5-1 | 16 | CASSPETPPGANVLTF
TRBJ1-4 | - | TRBV30 | 13 | CAWSKGRAEKLFF
TRBJ2-3 | TRBD2 | TRBV3-1/TRBV3-2 | 15 | CASSQGGGSSDTQYF
TRBJ2-6 | - | TRBV9 | 17 | CASSGGWMSSGANVLTF
TRBJ2-7 | - | TRBV6-6 | 13 | CASSYDMSYEQYF
TRBJ1-6 | - | TRBV5-1 | 15 | CASSFTVGYNSPLHF
TRBJ1-6 | - | TRBV6-5 | 14 | CASRAPYHNSPLHF
TRBJ2-1 | - | TRBV1 | 17 | CTSSRISGAYNYNEQFF
TRBJ1-4 | - | TRBV19 | 14 | CASTSGKASEKLFF
TRBJ1-4 | TRBD1 | TRBV9 | 15 | CASSPRQGTNEKLFF
TRBJ2-1 | - | TRBV11-2 | 12 | CATTLSHNEQFF
TRBJ1-1 | - | TRBV29-1 | 12 | CIVSDGWTEAFF
TRBJ2-1 | TRBD1 | TRBV7-2 | 15 | CASSADRGSYNEQFF
TRBJ2-2 | - | TRBV5-1 | 13 | CASSIGSPGELFF
TRBJ2-6 | - | TRBV24-1 | 16 | CATSEGDSSGANVLTF
TRBJ1-1 | TRBD1 | TRBV7-9 | 16 | CASSPRGGPTNTEAFF
TRBJ1-5 | - | TRBV6-6 | 15 | CASSSGTISNQPQHF
TRBJ2-6 | - | TRBV19 | 17 | CASSIGTPSSGANVLTF
TRBJ2-5 | - | TRBV18 | 12 | CASSPPEKTQYF
TRBJ2-2 | - | TRBV18 | 17 | CASSPPNREINTGELFF
TRBJ1-5 | - | TRBV19 | 15 | CASRSYPNSNQPQHF
TRBJ2-3 | - | TRBV7-3 | 15 | CASSSGSYYTDTQYF
TRBJ2-1 | TRBD1 | TRBV11-2 | 15 | CASRRMTTGSDEQFF
TRBJ1-1 | - | TRBV7-2 | 13 | CASSSKRRNEAFF
TRBJ2-3 | - | TRBV24-1 | 14 | CATSDTDITDTQYF
TRBJ2-5 | TRBD1 | TRBV18 | 15 | CASSQEWDRGETQYF
TRBJ1-1 | - | TRBV29-1 | 12 | CSADRGAVEAFF
TRBJ2-1 | - | TRBV7-3 | 16 | CASSLSPVPSYNEQFF
TRBJ2-5 | - | TRBV5-1 | 14 | CASSPFDSQETQYF
TRBJ2-7 | - | TRBV5-1 | 15 | CASSLSGSMDYEQYF
TRBJ2-6 | - | TRBV5-1 | 15 | CASSFGETGANVLTF
TRBJ2-5 | - | TRBV5-1 | 14 | CASSLDGGQEAQYF
TRBJ2-1 | - | TRBV14 | 18 | CASSQSEGGPRSYNEQFF
TRBJ1-1 | - | TRBV3-1/TRBV3-2 | 14 | CASSHWTENTEAFF
TRBJ1-1 | - | TRBV10-1 | 16 | CASSDGGVRGNTEAFF
TRBJ2-1 | - | TRBV7-3 | 15 | CASSFDRGLYNEQFF
TRBJ2-2 | - | TRBV10-3 | 13 | CAIVNRGTGELFF
TRBJ2-1 | TRBD2 | TRBV3-1/TRBV3-2 | 14 | CASRISSGGNEQFF
TRBJ2-3 | - | TRBV5-1 | 12 | CASSFGQGEQYF
TRBJ2-1 | TRBD1 | TRBV5-4 | 14 | CASSGNPGQRLEFF
TRBJ1-1 | - | TRBV6-5 | 15 | CASSYMRGGATEAFF
TRBJ1-4 | - | TRBV6-6 | 14 | CASSYSDYNEKLFF
TRBJ2-5 | TRBD1 | TRBV7-2 | 14 | CASSPRTGEETQYF
TRBJ1-6 | TRBD1 | TRBV5-1 | 14 | CATSPIAGGSPLHF
TRBJ2-1 | - | TRBV10-3 | 14 | CAISDGNSYNEQFF
TRBJ2-7 | - | TRBV19 | 14 | CASSAQGGSYEQYF
TRBJ2-7 | TRBD2 | TRBV6-4 | 15 | CASSVEAGLIYEQYF
TRBJ1-2 | - | TRBV4-1 | 15 | CASSQPLGAPGRYTF
TRBJ1-4 | TRBD1 | TRBV2 | 14 | CASSAQGPNEKLFF